This is a list of T cell receptor beta chains from one sample in a study of molecular identifiers for immune sequencing clone quantification. TCRdb independently ran MiXCR on the PCR reads; one entry per CDR3 protein. The table shows over 600,000 distinct CDR3 sequences, with 15% to 20% occurring only once. The sample comprised naive CD8+ T cells from blood, with Jurkat cell RNA spiked in. The receptors originated from a human donor in good health. Some libraries in this study had Jurkat cell RNA spiked in. CDR3s include the opening cysteine and the closing phenylalanine or tryptophan. Each record gives: clone size, J gene, V gene, D gene, CDR3 protein, CDR3 DNA. The D gene is left open where the match is weak. Clone size is shown for a subset of rows, as once, few, many or a class of expanded clone.

few TRBJ2-5 TRBV20-1 TRBD2 CSARDLAGWGGETQYF TGCAGTGCTAGAGACCTAGCGGGATGGGGGGGTGAGACCCAGTACTTC
few TRBJ2-3 TRBV5-4 TRBD2 CASSPGLAGLSRTDTQYF TGTGCCAGCAGCCCCGGACTAGCGGGGCTCTCACGCACAGATACGCAGTATTTT
few TRBJ2-2 TRBV6-5 TRBD1 CASRLGTGITGELFF TGTGCCAGCAGACTCGGGACAGGGATCACCGGGGAGCTGTTTTTT
many TRBJ2-3 TRBV3-2 NA CASSQDDRITDTQYF TGTGCCAGCAGCCAAGATGACAGAATCACAGATACGCAGTATTTT
NA TRBJ2-3 TRBV30 NA CAWSSLSTDTQYF TGTGCCTGGAGTAGTCTAAGCACAGATACGCAGTATTTT
few TRBJ1-4 TRBV7-7 NA CASSSTPGQGEKLFF TGTGCCAGCAGCTCCACACCCGGCCAAGGGGAAAAACTGTTTTTT
many TRBJ2-3 TRBV7-3 NA CASSSQGFNTDTQYF TGTGCCAGCAGCTCACAGGGTTTTAACACAGATACGCAGTATTTT
few TRBJ2-1 TRBV11-1 TRBD2 CASSGTTYNEQFF TGTGCCAGCAGCGGGACTACTTACAATGAGCAGTTCTTC
many TRBJ2-1 TRBV9 TRBD2 CASSVEWAPSGYNEQFF TGTGCCAGCAGCGTAGAATGGGCCCCTAGCGGGTACAATGAGCAGTTCTTC
many TRBJ2-2 TRBV4-1 TRBD2 CASSQSLAGGANTGELFF TGCGCCAGCAGCCAGTCGCTAGCGGGGGGAGCGAACACCGGGGAGCTGTTTTTT
NA TRBJ2-7 TRBV4-3 TRBD2 CASSQDSRSSGAYEQYF TGCGCCAGCAGCCAAGATAGTCGTTCTAGCGGGGCGTACGAGCAGTACTTC
many TRBJ2-3 TRBV6-2/TRBV6-3 TRBD2 CASSYPTSGGTITDTQYF TGTGCCAGCAGTTACCCGACTAGCGGGGGGACCATCACAGATACGCAGTATTTT
NA TRBJ1-5 TRBV7-9 TRBD1 CASSFTPGRGLPYSNQPQHF TGTGCCAGCAGCTTTACCCCGGGCAGGGGGCTCCCTTATAGCAATCAGCCCCAGCATTTT
many TRBJ1-3 TRBV24-1 NA CATSDYRDSTIYF TGTGCCACCAGTGATTACAGGGATTCCACCATATATTTT
many TRBJ1-1 TRBV25-1 NA CASSENGGVTEAFF TGTGCCAGCAGTGAAAATGGAGGGGTCACTGAAGCTTTCTTT
NA TRBJ2-3 TRBV15 NA CASLSRDASTDTQYF TGTGCCTCATTATCTAGGGACGCAAGCACAGATACGCAGTATTTT
many TRBJ2-6 TRBV30 NA CAWSFDSGANVLTF TGTGCCTGGAGTTTTGACTCTGGGGCCAACGTCCTGACTTTC
many TRBJ2-5 TRBV9 NA CASSPRGWPQETQYF TGTGCCAGCAGCCCCCGGGGGTGGCCTCAAGAGACCCAGTACTTC
many TRBJ1-2 TRBV12-3/TRBV12-4 TRBD1 CASSPLTGSYGYTF TGTGCCAGCAGTCCGCTGACAGGGAGCTATGGCTACACCTTC
many TRBJ2-2 TRBV10-2 NA CASSESPNTGELFF TGCGCCAGCAGTGAGAGTCCGAACACCGGGGAGCTGTTTTTT
few TRBJ1-5 TRBV12-3/TRBV12-4 NA CASTKDPAGNQPQHF TGTGCCAGCACCAAAGACCCGGCGGGCAATCAGCCCCAGCATTTT
many TRBJ1-1 TRBV30 TRBD1 CAWSVRQGGPEAFF TGTGCCTGGAGTGTAAGACAGGGGGGGCCTGAAGCTTTCTTT
many TRBJ2-5 TRBV4-1 TRBD2 CASSQGPAGVIQETQYF TGCGCCAGCAGCCAAGGTCCAGCGGGAGTAATCCAAGAGACCCAGTACTTC
many TRBJ2-7 TRBV20-1 NA CSASALGHSYEQYF TGCAGTGCTAGTGCCCTCGGGCACAGTTACGAGCAGTACTTC
many TRBJ1-1 TRBV4-3 TRBD1 CASSDTGADTEAFF TGCGCCAGCAGCGACACAGGGGCGGACACTGAAGCTTTCTTT
NA TRBJ2-7 TRBV4-3 TRBD1 CASSQTRQGPSYEQYF TGCGCCAGCAGCCAGACGAGACAGGGCCCCTCCTACGAGCAGTACTTC
many TRBJ2-5 TRBV10-3 NA CAISGGLEKETQYF TGTGCCATCAGTGGGGGACTGGAAAAAGAGACCCAGTACTTC
few TRBJ2-2 TRBV4-3 NA CASSQDFGSAYTGELFF TGCGCCAGCAGCCAAGATTTTGGCAGCGCCTACACCGGGGAGCTGTTTTTT
many TRBJ1-5 TRBV30 TRBD1 CAWSRTGAAPQHF TGTGCCTGGAGCAGAACAGGGGCCGCCCCCCAGCATTTT
many TRBJ2-7 TRBV5-1 TRBD2 CASSYGLAEAYEQYF TGCGCCAGCAGCTACGGACTAGCGGAGGCCTACGAGCAGTACTTC
many TRBJ2-7 TRBV4-2 TRBD1 CASSQEDRGLLYEQYF TGTGCCAGCAGCCAAGAGGACAGGGGTTTGCTCTACGAGCAGTACTTC
many TRBJ1-1 TRBV29-1 NA CSSRTHNTEAFF TGCAGCTCCCGAACCCATAACACTGAAGCTTTCTTT
many TRBJ2-3 TRBV4-1 NA CASSLQARGETDTQYF TGCGCCAGCAGCCTCCAAGCAAGGGGAGAAACAGATACGCAGTATTTT
many TRBJ1-4 TRBV24-1 NA CATSDFGEKLFF TGTGCCACCAGTGATTTTGGCGAAAAACTGTTTTTT
few TRBJ2-1 TRBV19 TRBD2 CASRMGGSLIF TGTGCCAGTAGGATGGGCGGGAGCCTAATCTTC
many TRBJ1-1 TRBV28 NA CASSLSPVNTEAFF TGTGCCAGCTCACTCTCCCCGGTGAACACTGAAGCTTTCTTT
few TRBJ2-7 TRBV14 NA CASSQDWGRNSYEQYF TGTGCCAGCAGCCAAGATTGGGGGCGAAACTCCTACGAGCAGTACTTC
many TRBJ1-2 TRBV6-5 NA CATTAWTQEANYGYTF TGTGCCACCACAGCCTGGACACAAGAAGCTAACTATGGCTACACCTTC
many TRBJ2-7 TRBV7-8 NA CASSLGTLAEGNYEQYF TGTGCCAGCAGCTTAGGGACCCTAGCTGAAGGCAACTACGAGCAGTACTTC
many TRBJ1-1 TRBV4-3 TRBD1 CASSQDWTGVGLTEAFF TGCGCCAGCAGCCAAGATTGGACAGGGGTCGGTTTAACTGAAGCTTTCTTT
NA TRBJ1-3 TRBV14 NA CASSPPYPRSPGNTIYF TGTGCCAGCAGCCCGCCGTACCCCAGATCCCCTGGAAACACCATATATTTT
NA TRBJ1-1 TRBV4-1 NA CASSPPTGLSTEALF TGCGCCAGCAGCCCACCCACGGGGTTAAGCACTGAAGCTCTCTTT
NA TRBJ2-7 TRBV4-3 NA CASSHHGRTYEQYF TGCGCCAGCAGCCATCACGGACGAACCTACGAGCAGTACTTC
few TRBJ2-1 TRBV7-9 NA CASSLGARYNEQFF TGTGCCAGCAGCTTAGGGGCGCGGTACAATGAGCAGTTCTTC